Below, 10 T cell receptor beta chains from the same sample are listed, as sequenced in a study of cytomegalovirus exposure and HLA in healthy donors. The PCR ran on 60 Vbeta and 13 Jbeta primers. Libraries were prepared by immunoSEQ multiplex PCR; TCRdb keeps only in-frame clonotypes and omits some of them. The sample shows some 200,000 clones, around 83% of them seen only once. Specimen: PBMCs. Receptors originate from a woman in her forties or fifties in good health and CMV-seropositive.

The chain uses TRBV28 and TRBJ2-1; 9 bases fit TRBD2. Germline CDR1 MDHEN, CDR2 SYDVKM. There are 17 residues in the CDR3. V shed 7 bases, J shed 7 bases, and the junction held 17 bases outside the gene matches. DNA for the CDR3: TGTGCCAGCATCCCCCCGGCTAGCGGGACGAGAAGGAATGAGCAGTTCTTC. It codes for CASIPPASGTRRNEQFF.

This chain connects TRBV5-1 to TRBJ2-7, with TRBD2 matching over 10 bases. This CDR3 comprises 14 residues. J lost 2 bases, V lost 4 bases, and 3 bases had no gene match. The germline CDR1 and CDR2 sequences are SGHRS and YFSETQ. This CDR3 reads CASSPGLAAYEQYF. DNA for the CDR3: TGCGCCAGCAGCCCCGGACTAGCGGCCTACGAGCAGTACTTC. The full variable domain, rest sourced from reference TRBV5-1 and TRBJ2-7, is KAGVTQTPRYLIKTRGQQVTLSCSPISGHRSVSWYQQTPGQGLQFLFEYFSETQRNKGNFPGRFSGRQFSNSRSEMNVSTLELGDSALYLCASSPGLAAYEQYFGPGTRLTVT.

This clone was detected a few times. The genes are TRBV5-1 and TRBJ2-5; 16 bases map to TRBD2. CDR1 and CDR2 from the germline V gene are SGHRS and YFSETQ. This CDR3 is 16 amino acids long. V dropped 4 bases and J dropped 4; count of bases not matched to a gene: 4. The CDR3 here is CASSEGLAGGLETQYF. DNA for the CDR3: TGCGCCAGCAGCGAGGGACTAGCGGGGGGGTTAGAGACCCAGTACTTC.

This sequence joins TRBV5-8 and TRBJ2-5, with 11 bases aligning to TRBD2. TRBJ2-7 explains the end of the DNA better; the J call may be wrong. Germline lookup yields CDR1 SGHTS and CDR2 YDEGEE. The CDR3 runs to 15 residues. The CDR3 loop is CASSGELAGENEQYF. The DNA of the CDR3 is TGTGCCAGCAGCGGAGAACTAGCGGGAGAAAACGAGCAGTACTTC.

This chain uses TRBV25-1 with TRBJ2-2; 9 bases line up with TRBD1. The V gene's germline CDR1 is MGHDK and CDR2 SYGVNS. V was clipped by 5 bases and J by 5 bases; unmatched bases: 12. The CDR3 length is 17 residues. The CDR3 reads CASSSLKGQGRTGELFF. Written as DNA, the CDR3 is TGTGCCAGCAGTTCATTAAAAGGACAGGGGCGGACCGGGGAGCTGTTTTTT.

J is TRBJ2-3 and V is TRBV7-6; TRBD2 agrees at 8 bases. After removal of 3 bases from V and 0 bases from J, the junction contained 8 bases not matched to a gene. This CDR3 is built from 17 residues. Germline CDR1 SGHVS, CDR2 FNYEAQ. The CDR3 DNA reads TGTGCCAGCAGCTTCTCGTCAGGCGGGGGGAGCACAGATACGCAGTATTTT. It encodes CASSFSSGGGSTDTQYF.

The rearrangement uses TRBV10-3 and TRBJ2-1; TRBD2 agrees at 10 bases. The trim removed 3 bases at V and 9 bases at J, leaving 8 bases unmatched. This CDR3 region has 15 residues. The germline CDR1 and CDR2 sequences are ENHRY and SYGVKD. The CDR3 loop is CAISEQAGGPSEQFF. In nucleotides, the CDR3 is TGTGCCATCAGTGAACAAGCGGGAGGGCCCAGTGAGCAGTTCTTC.

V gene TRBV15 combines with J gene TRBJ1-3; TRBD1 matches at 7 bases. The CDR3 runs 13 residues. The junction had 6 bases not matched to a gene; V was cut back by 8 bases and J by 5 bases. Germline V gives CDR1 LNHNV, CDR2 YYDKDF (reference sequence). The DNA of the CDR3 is TGTGCCACCCAGAGACAGGGCCGAAACACCATATATTTT. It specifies CATQRQGRNTIYF.

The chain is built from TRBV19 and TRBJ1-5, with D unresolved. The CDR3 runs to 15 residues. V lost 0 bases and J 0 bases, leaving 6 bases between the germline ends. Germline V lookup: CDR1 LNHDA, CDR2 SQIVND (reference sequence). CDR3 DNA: TGTGCCAGTAGTATAGAACACCATAGCAATCAGCCCCAGCATTTT. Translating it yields CASSIEHHSNQPQHF.

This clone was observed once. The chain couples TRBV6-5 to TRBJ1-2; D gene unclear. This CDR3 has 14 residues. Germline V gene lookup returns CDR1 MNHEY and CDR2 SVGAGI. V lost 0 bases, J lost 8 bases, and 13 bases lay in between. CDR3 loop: CASSYSFEGGGYTF. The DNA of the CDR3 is TGTGCCAGCAGTTACTCGTTTGAGGGCGGGGGCTACACCTTC.